A single sample is the source of the 12 T cell receptor beta chains below, sequenced in a study of blood T cell repertoires in COVID-19 (TCRdb year 2020). To prepare the library, the immunoSEQ multiplex PCR assay was applied. TCRdb stores this immuneACCESS table with in-frame sequences only. Part of the clones is absent; in the studies checked, under half of the shortfall reflects unresolved V genes, and no reason is known for the rest. Within this sample are over 200,000 clones, with roughly nine tenths of them counted one time only. The top ten clones comprise about 3.1% of the sample. Sequencing was performed on PBMCs or T cells enriched from blood (not recorded which). The origin of the receptors is a woman in her fifties or sixties in a cohort exposed to, infected with or recovered from COVID-19 (not recorded which).

This clone was found once. The V gene is TRBV2, the J gene TRBJ2-1, with 10 positions matching TRBD2. Trimming cost V 6 bases and J 0 bases; bases outside gene matches: 5. The CDR3 sequence is 16 residues long. The germline V gene has CDR1 SNHLY and CDR2 FYNNEI. CDR3 bases: TGTGCCAGCAGGCATAGCGGGGGGAGCTCCTACAATGAGCAGTTCTTC. The encoded protein is CASRHSGGSSYNEQFF.

The J gene is TRBJ1-2, the V gene TRBV27; TRBD1 might be the D (6 bases). The CDR3 is 14 amino acids. The V gene's germline CDR1 is MNHEY and CDR2 SMNVEV (reference sequence). V was clipped by 3 bases and J by 6 bases, with 14 bases between them. This chain's CDR3 is CASSLLGAQNGYTF. The CDR3 DNA reads TGTGCCAGCAGTTTGCTGGGGGCGCAAAATGGCTACACCTTC.

V gene TRBV3-1 (or the pseudogene TRBV3-2) combines with J gene TRBJ1-2, with 9 bases matching TRBD1. V lost 0 bases and J lost 7; bases outside the gene matches: 6. The length of the CDR3 is 15 residues. CDR1 is LGHDT, CDR2 YNNKEL, per germline (reference sequence). CDR3 region: CASSQDGTGSGGYTF. The DNA for the CDR3 is TGTGCCAGCAGCCAAGATGGGACAGGGTCGGGTGGCTACACCTTC.

This clone has a single count. The chain uses TRBV2 and TRBJ1-3; D is unresolved. The V end lost 8 bases, the J end lost 3 bases, and 11 bases lay between the germline ends. This CDR3 has 13 amino acids. Germline V gene lookup returns CDR1 SNHLY and CDR2 FYNNEI. In nucleotides, the CDR3 is TGTGCCAGCTTGGCGGGATATGGAAACACCATATATTTT. It is translated as CASLAGYGNTIYF.

The chain uses TRBV15 and TRBJ1-3; D unresolved. Germline CDR1 and CDR2: LNHNV and YYDKDF (reference sequence). Between the trimmed V and J ends, which lost 6 bases and 2 bases, there was a span of 8 bases. The CDR3 covers 13 residues. CDR3 in DNA: TGTGCCACCAGAGGCGGGACTGGAAACACCATATATTTT. This sequence encodes CATRGGTGNTIYF. Using reference TRBV15 and TRBJ1-3 for the parts outside the CDR3, the full variable domain is DAMVIQNPRYQVTQFGKPVTLSCSQTLNHNVMYWYQQKSSQAPKLLFHYYDKDFNNEADTPDNFQSRRPNTSFCFLDIRSPGLGDTAMYLCATRGGTGNTIYFGEGSWLTVV.

The chain is built from TRBV18 and TRBJ2-1; D is perhaps TRBD1 (5 bases). The CDR3 runs to 14 residues. V gave up 3 bases and J gave up 3 bases, with 9 bases separating them. CDR1 KGHSH and CDR2 LQKENI come from the germline V gene. The CDR3 DNA reads TGTGCCAGCTCACCCCGCCAGGGCTACAATGAGCAGTTCTTC. It translates to CASSPRQGYNEQFF.

CDR3 protein: CASSQRTSGESTDTQYF. CDR3 coding DNA: TGTGCCAGCAGCCAAAGGACTAGCGGGGAAAGCACAGATACGCAGTATTTT. V usage is TRBV7-9 and J usage is TRBJ2-3; TRBD2 matches 12 bases. This CDR3 comprises 17 residues. In germline, CDR1 is SEHNR, CDR2 FQNEAQ (reference sequence). With V trimmed by 5 bases and J by 0 bases, 6 bases remained unmatched.

The CDR3 here is CASSQTRREETQYF. The CDR3 nucleotides are TGTGCCAGCAGCCAAACTAGGAGGGAAGAGACCCAGTACTTC. This chain uses TRBV2 with TRBJ2-5, with a weak D call TRBD2 (6 bases). The V and J ends lost 6 bases and 3 bases respectively, with 14 bases between them. The CDR3 loop spans 14 amino acids. CDR1 and CDR2 (germline): SNHLY, FYNNEI.

This chain joins TRBV9 and TRBJ2-1, with TRBD2 as a possible D gene (5 bases). Germline assignment: CDR1 SGDLS and CDR2 YYNGEE. The V gene lost 0 bases and the J gene lost 5 bases, with 9 bases spanning the gap. The length of the CDR3 is 14 residues. In DNA, the CDR3 is TGTGCCAGCAGCGTAGGGACTGTAAACAATGAGCAGTTCTTC. Its protein is CASSVGTVNNEQFF. Variable domain in full (rest from reference TRBV9 and TRBJ2-1): DSGVTQTPKHLITATGQRVTLRCSPRSGDLSVYWYQQSLDQGLQFLIQYYNGEERAKGNILERFSAQQFPDLHSELNLSSLELGDSALYFCASSVGTVNNEQFFGPGTRLTVL.

There are a few counts of this clone. CDR3 sequence (DNA): TGTGCCAGCAGCTTAGTGCAGGGCGGTTCTGAAGCTTTCTTT. This translates into CASSLVQGGSEAFF. This rearrangement joins TRBV7-9 to TRBJ1-1; possible D gene TRBD1, 5 bases. The CDR3 loop spans 14 amino acids. V was trimmed by 1 base and J by 6 bases, leaving 12 bases between them. The germline gives CDR1 SEHNR, CDR2 FQNEAQ (reference sequence). Using reference TRBV7-9 and TRBJ1-1 for the parts outside the CDR3, the full variable domain is DTGVSQNPRHKITKRGQNVTFRCDPISEHNRLYWYRQTLGQGPEFLTYFQNEAQLEKSRLLSDRFSAERPKGSFSTLEIQRTEQGDSAMYLCASSLVQGGSEAFFGQGTRLTVV.

The chain uses TRBV5-8 and TRBJ2-1, with 10 nucleotides matching TRBD1. The germline V gene encodes CDR1 SGHTS and CDR2 YDEGEE. V dropped 3 bases and J dropped 4; count of bases not matched to a gene: 4. The CDR3 has 15 amino acids. CDR3 sequence reads: CASSSEGQGYNEQFF. The CDR3 DNA reads as TGTGCCAGCAGCTCCGAGGGACAGGGGTACAATGAGCAGTTCTTC.

The J gene is TRBJ1-1, the V gene TRBV5-4, with TRBD1 matching over 10 bases. CDR3 length: 15 residues. V trimming: 4 bases; J trimming: 3 bases; junction bases outside the gene matches: 6. Germline-derived CDR1 and CDR2 are SGHNT and YYREEE (reference sequence). This CDR3 is CASSATGGRDTEAFF. As DNA, the CDR3 is TGTGCCAGCAGCGCGACAGGGGGCCGAGACACTGAAGCTTTCTTT.